The T cell receptor (beta chain) described here comes from a study of shared clonotypes between healthy human individuals. CD45RO-negative cells were positively selected for CCR7, leaving out terminally differentiated effector memory CD45RA+ cells. Libraries were prepared by immunoSEQ multiplex PCR; TCRdb keeps only in-frame clonotypes and omits some of them. The repertoire holds under 2,000,000 clones, around 96% seen once, with less than 1.5% in the top ten. The germline gives CDR1 SEHNR, CDR2 FQNEAQ (reference sequence). The J segment lost 2 bases and the V segment lost 5 bases, leaving 12 bases of the junction unmatched. The CDR3 contains 17 residues.

V is TRBV7-9 and J is TRBJ2-3; 8 bases line up with TRBD2. The sequence was obtained from a man younger than 35 in good health. Specimen: naive CD8+ T cells sorted from blood. As DNA, the CDR3 is TGTGCCAGCAGCCGGGTGGGACTAGTATGGAACACAGATACGCAGTATTTT. Its translation: CASSRVGLVWNTDTQYF.